The entry below gives a single T cell receptor beta chain sequence along with its context. A multiplex PCR was run with 60 Vbeta primers and 13 Jbeta primers. The table came from immunoSEQ multiplex PCR; TCRdb's copy has only in-frame clones and leaves some out. Altogether more than 110,000 clones are present, 70% to 85% being singletons, with the ten largest covering approximately 8.8%. This specimen belongs to a study of cytomegalovirus exposure and HLA in healthy donors. Looking at the study overall: Unique TCRs numbering some 93 million, obtained from HLA-typed donors, made up an early data release.

The CDR3 runs 14 residues. CDR1 is SGDLS, CDR2 YYNGEE, per germline. V was shortened by 4 bases and J by 0 bases, with 8 bases between the two germline ends. The source is a woman aged 50 to 60 in good health and CMV-seropositive. The sequenced sample consisted of PBMCs. The V call is TRBV9, the J call TRBJ1-5, with D uncertain. DNA for the CDR3: TGTGCCAGCAGCCCTACGGGTAGCAATCAGCCCCAGCATTTT. Protein sequence: CASSPTGSNQPQHF.